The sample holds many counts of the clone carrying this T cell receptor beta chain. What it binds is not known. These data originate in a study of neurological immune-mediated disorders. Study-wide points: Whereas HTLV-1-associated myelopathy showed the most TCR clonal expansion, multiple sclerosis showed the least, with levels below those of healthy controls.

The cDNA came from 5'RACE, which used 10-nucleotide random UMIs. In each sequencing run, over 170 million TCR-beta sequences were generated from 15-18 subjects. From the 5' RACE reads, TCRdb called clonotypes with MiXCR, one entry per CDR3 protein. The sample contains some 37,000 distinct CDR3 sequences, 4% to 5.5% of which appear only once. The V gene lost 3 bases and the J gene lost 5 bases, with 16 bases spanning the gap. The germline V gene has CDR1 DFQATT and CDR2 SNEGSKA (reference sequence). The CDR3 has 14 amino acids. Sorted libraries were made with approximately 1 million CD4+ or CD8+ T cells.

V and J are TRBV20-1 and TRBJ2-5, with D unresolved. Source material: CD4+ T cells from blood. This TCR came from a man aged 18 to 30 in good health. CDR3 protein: CSARVPVRLETQYF. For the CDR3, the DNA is TGCAGTGCTAGGGTCCCGGTCCGGTTGGAGACCCAGTACTTC.